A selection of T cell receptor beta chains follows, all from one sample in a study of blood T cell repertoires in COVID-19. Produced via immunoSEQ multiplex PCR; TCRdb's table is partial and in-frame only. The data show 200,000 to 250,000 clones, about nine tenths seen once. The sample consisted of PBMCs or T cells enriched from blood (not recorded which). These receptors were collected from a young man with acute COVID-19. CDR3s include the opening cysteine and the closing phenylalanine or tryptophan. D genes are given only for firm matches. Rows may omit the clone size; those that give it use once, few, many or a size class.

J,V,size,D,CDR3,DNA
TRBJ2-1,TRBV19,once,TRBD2,CASSTGLAGLEQFF,TGTGCCAGTAGTACGGGACTAGCGGGACTGGAGCAGTTCTTC
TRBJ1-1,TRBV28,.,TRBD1,CASSSPQGYGTEAFF,TGTGCCAGCAGTTCCCCACAGGGGTATGGCACTGAAGCTTTCTTT
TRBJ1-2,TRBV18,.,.,CASSHTVDPNYGYTF,TGTGCCAGCTCACATACTGTAGATCCTAACTATGGCTACACCTTC
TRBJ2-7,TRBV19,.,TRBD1,CASSPGRTGGAEQYF,TGTGCCAGTAGTCCCGGCCGGACAGGTGGGGCCGAGCAGTACTTC
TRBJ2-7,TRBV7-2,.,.,CASSSSGTYEQYF,TGTGCCAGCAGCTCCTCCGGGACCTACGAGCAGTACTTC
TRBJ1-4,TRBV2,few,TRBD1,CASSATGGDEKLFF,TGTGCCAGCAGTGCGACAGGGGGGGATGAAAAACTGTTTTTT
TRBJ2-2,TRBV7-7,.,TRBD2,CASSLGLAGNTGELFF,TGTGCTAGCAGCTTAGGACTAGCGGGAAACACCGGGGAGCTGTTTTTT
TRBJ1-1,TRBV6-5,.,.,CASSPQTGLNTEAFF,TGTGCCAGCAGTCCCCAGACAGGCTTGAACACTGAAGCTTTCTTT
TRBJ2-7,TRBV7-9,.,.,CASSLAQGGDYEQYF,TGTGCCAGCAGCTTAGCACAGGGTGGGGACTACGAGCAGTACTTC
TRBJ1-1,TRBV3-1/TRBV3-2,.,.,CASSQKGRVPYNTEAFF,TGTGCCAGCAGCCAAAAGGGGAGGGTTCCCTATAACACTGAAGCTTTCTTT
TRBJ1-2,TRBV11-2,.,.,CASSLGHSGYTF,TGTGCCAGCAGCTTAGGACACTCCGGCTACACCTTC
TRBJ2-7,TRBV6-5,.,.,CASRPLEGVNEQYF,TGTGCCAGCAGACCTCTTGAGGGAGTAAACGAGCAGTACTTC
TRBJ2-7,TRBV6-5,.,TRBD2,CASSYSAGGPYEQYF,TGTGCCAGCAGTTACAGTGCGGGAGGGCCCTACGAGCAGTACTTC
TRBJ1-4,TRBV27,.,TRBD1,CASRGTATNEKLFF,TGTGCCAGCAGGGGGACAGCAACTAATGAAAAACTGTTTTTT
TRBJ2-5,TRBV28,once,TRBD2,CASSLPPGLAEETQYF,TGTGCCAGCAGCCTACCCCCGGGACTAGCGGAAGAGACCCAGTACTTC
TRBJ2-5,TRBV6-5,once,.,CASRTDNSGETQYF,TGTGCCAGCAGGACCGACAACTCAGGGGAGACCCAGTACTTC
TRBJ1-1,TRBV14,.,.,CASSQGRGQGEAFF,TGTGCCAGCAGCCAAGGGCGGGGGCAGGGTGAAGCTTTCTTT
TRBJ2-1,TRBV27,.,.,CASSLAGYPNEQFF,TGTGCCAGCAGTTTAGCGGGCTACCCCAATGAGCAGTTCTTC
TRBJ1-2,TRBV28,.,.,CASSPARVLGSYTF,TGTGCCAGCAGCCCCGCCAGGGTGTTGGGAAGCTACACCTTC
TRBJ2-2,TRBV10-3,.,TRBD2,CAISAVAGGGGELFF,TGTGCCATCAGTGCGGTAGCGGGAGGAGGCGGGGAGCTGTTTTTT
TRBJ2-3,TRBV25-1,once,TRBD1,CASSDGQGTTDTQYF,TGTGCCAGCAGTGACGGACAGGGAACCACAGATACGCAGTATTTT
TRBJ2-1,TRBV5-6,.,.,CASSLTPSSYNEQFF,TGTGCCAGCAGCTTGACGCCTAGCTCCTACAATGAGCAGTTCTTC